Below, 21 T cell receptor beta chains from the same sample are listed, as sequenced in a study of T cell responses to AZD1222 COVID-19 vaccine. Profiled with immunoSEQ multiplex PCR; TCRdb holds only in-frame clones, not every one. The sample lists about 120,000 clones; just under 95% were seen once. Source: peripheral blood, taken 28 days after the second AZD1222 dose. All receptors derive from an adult who received the AZD1222 COVID-19 vaccine.

V usage is TRBV4-1 and J usage is TRBJ1-5, with D tentatively TRBD1 (5 bases). The germline CDR1 and CDR2 sequences are MGHRA and YSYEKL. Trimming removed 3 bases at V and 2 bases at J, with 8 bases between. The CDR3 contains 14 residues. The CDR3 loop reads CASSQDTRNQPQHF. The CDR3 DNA follows: TGCGCCAGCAGCCAGGACACCCGCAATCAGCCCCAGCATTTT.

The chain joins TRBV7-9 to TRBJ2-7, with 7 bases identical to TRBD1. CDR1 SEHNR and CDR2 FQNEAQ come from the germline V gene (reference sequence). Unmatched junction bases numbered 5, after V lost 5 bases and J lost 1 base. CDR3 length equals 14 residues. The CDR3 DNA is TGTGCCAGCAGCCAAGGGACAGTTTCCTACGAGCAGTACTTC. Its protein product is CASSQGTVSYEQYF.

CDR3 sequence reads: CASSLALTATEAFF. The CDR3 DNA reads as TGTGCCAGCAGCTTAGCCCTAACAGCTACTGAAGCTTTCTTT. The chain joins TRBV7-2 to TRBJ1-1, with D unresolved. The V end was cut by 0 bases, the J end by 5 bases, with 10 bases between. The CDR3 spans 14 residues. CDR1 SGHTA and CDR2 FQGNSA come from the germline V gene.

The chain carries TRBV12-3 or TRBV12-4 and TRBJ2-1; D could derive from TRBD1 or TRBD2 (6 bases each). This CDR3 spans 12 amino acids. Deletions cut 7 bases from V and 6 bases from J, with 10 bases between. The CDR3 DNA is TGTGCCAGCAACAAGGGGGGCAATGAGCAGTTCTTC. Translating gives CASNKGGNEQFF.

The chain uses TRBV6-5 and TRBJ1-5; D is ambiguous. Germline V gene sequence: CDR1 MNHEY, CDR2 SVGAGI. Deletions cut 2 bases from V and 6 bases from J, with 11 bases between. The length of the CDR3 is 14 residues. The CDR3 region has the DNA TGTGCCAGCAGTTACCCAACGGCAGGTCAGCCCCAGCATTTT. Amino acids: CASSYPTAGQPQHF.

As for this clone: At one end the junction does not follow the germline gene, possibly because of a read error. CDR3 coding DNA: TGTGCCAGCAGCCTAGCGCGGCGCACTGGAAACACCATATATTTT. Its protein product is CASSLARRTGNTIYF. The V and J genes are TRBV7-2 and TRBJ1-3; no clear D gene. This CDR3 comprises 15 residues. The germline V gene has CDR1 SGHTA and CDR2 FQGNSA.

This clone showed up just once. This chain links TRBV6-2 or TRBV6-3 with TRBJ2-2, with no clear D. CDR1 and CDR2 from the germline V gene are MNHEY and SVGEGT. Trimming removed 0 bases at V and 6 bases at J, with 20 bases between. The CDR3 loop spans 18 amino acids. The CDR3 DNA reads as TGTGCCAGCAGTTACTCCGGGCAGACCCTCGGTACGCCCGGGGAGCTGTTTTTT. Encoded protein: CASSYSGQTLGTPGELFF.

This rearrangement joins TRBV3-1 (or the pseudogene TRBV3-2) to TRBJ2-5; unclear D gene. The CDR3 has 16 residues. V was pared by 4 bases and J by 5 bases, with 20 bases between. In germline, CDR1 is LGHDT, CDR2 YNNKEL (reference sequence). The CDR3 sequence is CASSLKEPVGVETQYF. The CDR3 bases are TGTGCCAGCAGCCTCAAAGAACCAGTTGGGGTTGAGACCCAGTACTTC.

The rearrangement links TRBV19 to TRBJ1-1, with D hard to call. The CDR3 contains 11 residues. Germline-derived CDR1 and CDR2 are LNHDA and SQIVND (reference sequence). Between the trimmed V and J ends, which lost 1 base and 5 bases, there was a span of 2 bases. CDR3 in amino acids: CASSIATEAFF. CDR3 sequence (DNA): TGTGCCAGTAGTATAGCTACTGAAGCTTTCTTT. Full variable domain (missing parts from reference TRBV19 and TRBJ1-1): DGGITQSPKYLFRKEGQNVTLSCEQNLNHDAMYWYRQDPGQGLRLIYYSQIVNDFQKGDIAEGYSVSREKKESFPLTVTSAQKNPTAFYLCASSIATEAFFGQGTRLTVV.

This chain uses TRBV7-2 with TRBJ2-3, with D perhaps matching TRBD1 or TRBD2 (6 bases each). Trimming shortened V by 2 bases and J by 0 bases, and 9 bases separated the two germline ends. Germline loops: CDR1 SGHTA, CDR2 FQGNSA. CDR3 size: 15 residues. The CDR3 bases are TGTGCCAGCAGCTTACGGGGGCCCAGCACAGATACGCAGTATTTT. It is translated as CASSLRGPSTDTQYF.

This clone showed up just a few times. CDR3: CASSLFRLARNTGELFF. The CDR3 bases are TGTGCCAGCAGTTTATTCCGACTAGCGCGAAACACCGGGGAGCTGTTTTTT. The chain is built from TRBV27 and TRBJ2-2; TRBD2 aligns across 8 bases. Germline values: CDR1 MNHEY, CDR2 SMNVEV (reference sequence). The CDR3 contains 17 residues. J lost 2 bases, V lost 1 base, and 6 bases had no gene match.

This chain links TRBV7-9 with TRBJ1-2, with 7 bases aligning to TRBD1. With 5 bases clipped from V and 4 bases from J, the junction kept 10 bases outside the gene matches. The CDR3 has 15 residues. CDR1 SEHNR and CDR2 FQNEAQ come from the germline V gene (reference sequence). The CDR3 DNA is TGTGCCAGCAGCCAAGAAGGGGGCGTAGGCTATGGCTACACCTTC. It encodes CASSQEGGVGYGYTF.

In its sample, this clone was seen once. This sequence joins TRBV2 and TRBJ1-2, with D perhaps matching TRBD1 (5 bases). CDR1 is SNHLY, CDR2 FYNNEI, per germline. Trimming pared 6 bases from V and 5 bases from J, leaving 7 bases between. This CDR3 spans 11 amino acids. CDR3 residues: CASSRQYGYTF. CDR3 DNA sequence: TGTGCCAGCAGCCGACAGTATGGCTACACCTTC.

The chain is built from TRBV6-5 and TRBJ2-3; D unresolved. Germline assignment: CDR1 MNHEY and CDR2 SVGAGI. CDR3 length equals 15 residues. V shed 4 bases and J shed 5 bases, with 16 bases lying between them. The CDR3 sequence is CASSFDSLGGDTQYF. The CDR3 region has the DNA TGTGCCAGCAGTTTTGACTCACTGGGCGGAGATACGCAGTATTTT.

J is TRBJ2-3 and V is TRBV27; D not resolved. V lost 3 bases and J 1 base, leaving 8 bases between the germline ends. The germline V gene has CDR1 MNHEY and CDR2 SMNVEV (reference sequence). The CDR3 is made up of 14 amino acids. The CDR3 sequence: CASSFGTRTDTQYF. DNA for the CDR3: TGTGCCAGCAGTTTCGGCACCCGCACAGATACGCAGTATTTT.

The J gene is TRBJ1-1, the V gene TRBV5-1, with D maybe TRBD1 (6 bases). The V end lost 0 bases, the J end lost 10 bases, and 13 bases lay between the germline ends. Per germline, CDR1 SGHRS and CDR2 YFSETQ. The CDR3 runs 13 residues. Here the CDR3 DNA reads TGCGCCAGCAGCTTGGAGGGGGGTATTGGAGCTTTCTTT. Translating gives CASSLEGGIGAFF.

This rearrangement joins TRBV18 to TRBJ2-7; 9 bases align to TRBD1. With 6 bases clipped from V and 5 bases from J, the junction kept 8 bases outside the gene matches. This CDR3 region has 14 residues. CDR1 and CDR2 from the germline V gene are KGHSH and LQKENI. The CDR3 reads CASSAGTGLHEQYF. The CDR3 coding sequence is TGTGCCAGCTCTGCCGGGACAGGGCTCCACGAGCAGTACTTC.

The chain is built from TRBV18 and TRBJ1-5, with a tentative D call TRBD1 (5 bases). The CDR3 runs 14 residues. V dropped 2 bases and J dropped 6 bases, with 11 bases sitting between them. CDR1 and CDR2 (germline): KGHSH, LQKENI. This chain's CDR3 is CASSPSGGSQPQHF. CDR3 DNA: TGTGCCAGCTCACCATCGGGGGGGAGTCAGCCCCAGCATTTT.

The chain employs TRBV21-1 and TRBJ1-5. TRBV21-1 is marked as a pseudogene. The CDR3 extends over 16 amino acids. CDR3 nucleotides: TGTGCCAGCAACCACGGGACGAGCCTCGGCAATCAGCCCCAGCATTTT. This encodes CASNHGTSLGNQPQHF.

The CDR3 region is CASSHRTGTQETQYF. CDR3 sequence (DNA): TGCGCCAGCAGTCACCGTACAGGGACCCAAGAGACCCAGTACTTC. The rearrangement joins TRBV10-1 to TRBJ2-5; TRBD1 might be the D (6 bases). The V and J ends lost 5 bases and 1 base respectively, with 14 bases between them. Germline V gene data show CDR1 as WNHNN and CDR2 as SYGVQD (reference sequence). CDR3 length: 15 amino acids.

This chain uses TRBV10-1 with TRBJ1-6; no clear D. In germline, CDR1 is WNHNN, CDR2 SYGVQD (reference sequence). This CDR3 is built from 12 residues. The V end was cut by 1 base, the J end by 8 bases, with 3 bases between. This CDR3 is CASSEWDSPLHF. CDR3 coding DNA: TGCGCCAGCAGTGAGTGGGATTCACCCCTCCACTTT.